Below are 23 T cell receptor beta chains sequenced from a single sample in a study of T cells expressing NK-cell markers (dated by TCRdb to the early 2020s). Library method: 5' RACE. Sequencing used an Illumina HiSeq 2000. The reads were reprocessed in TCRdb, with one entry per CDR3 protein sequence and no accompanying DNA. In this sample's table one finds 250,000 or so distinct CDR3 sequences. The top ten clonotypes cover more than 3.5% of the sample. The material sequenced was blood T cells: a sorted CD56 or NKG2C T cell subset, CD4+ or CD8+ T cells, or bulk PBMC T cells (not recorded which). The receptor set was obtained from a woman aged 18-70 years in good health.

This chain uses TRBV20-1 with TRBJ1-1; TCRdb's D call of TRBD1 is untestable without DNA. This CDR3 is 14 amino acids long. Germline lookup yields CDR1 DFQATT and CDR2 SNEGSKA (reference sequence). This CDR3 is CSARLRTANTEAFF.

The genes are TRBV27 and TRBJ1-1. This CDR3 is 15 amino acids long. Germline V lookup: CDR1 MNHEY, CDR2 SMNVEV (reference sequence). CDR3 sequence: CASSLSGFRGTEAFF.

This sequence joins TRBV7-9 and TRBJ1-1; TCRdb calls TRBD1, which cannot be checked without DNA. From germline, CDR1 is SEHNR and CDR2 FQNEAQ (reference sequence). The CDR3 has 13 residues. CDR3 in amino acids: CASRLTANTEAFF.

The chain links TRBV20-1 to TRBJ1-1; no DNA is available, so the TRBD1 call from TCRdb remains unchecked. Germline V CDR1 and CDR2: DFQATT, SNEGSKA (reference sequence). The CDR3 runs to 13 residues. The CDR3 region is CSASAQGNTEAFF.

The chain couples TRBV20-1 to TRBJ1-1. The CDR3 has 14 amino acids. Per the germline V gene, CDR1 is DFQATT and CDR2 is SNEGSKA (reference sequence). CDR3 region: CSASSSRRNTEAFF.

The V gene is TRBV21-1, the J gene TRBJ2-5; TCRdb lists TRBD1, though no DNA is available to test this call. TRBV21-1 is reported as a pseudogene. The CDR3 spans 19 residues. The CDR3 sequence is CASTPPGQGLAGGTETQYF.

The chain links TRBV5-1 to TRBJ2-3; TCRdb calls TRBD1, which cannot be checked without DNA. CDR1 and CDR2 from the germline V gene are SGHRS and YFSETQ. This CDR3 is built from 14 residues. CDR3: CASSPGQYTDTQYF.

The genes are TRBV10-2 and TRBJ2-4; TCRdb's D call, TRBD1, is unchecked because there is no DNA. The CDR3 has 15 residues. Looked up from germline, CDR1 is WSHSY and CDR2 is SAAADI. CDR3 amino acids: CASGGQPLAKNIQYF.

The CDR3 here is CASSWTRSTDTQYF. This rearrangement joins TRBV11-2 to TRBJ2-3; TCRdb designates TRBD2, a call that cannot be tested without DNA. Germline CDR1 reads SGHAT; CDR2 reads FQNNGV. The CDR3 is 14 residues long.

V gene TRBV12-3 or TRBV12-4 combines with J gene TRBJ1-1. There are 12 residues in the CDR3. The CDR3 reads CASSPFSTEAFF.

The CDR3 sequence: CASSIPTGPSETQYF. The chain recombines TRBV7-7 with TRBJ2-5; TCRdb's D call of TRBD2 is untestable without DNA. The CDR3 spans 15 residues. Germline assignment: CDR1 SSHAT and CDR2 FNYEAQ (reference sequence).

The rearrangement uses TRBV29-1 and TRBJ2-5; without DNA, the TCRdb call of TRBD1 cannot be checked. There are 13 residues in the CDR3. Germline V gene lookup returns CDR1 SQVTM and CDR2 ANQGSEA. CDR3: CSVNRGNQETQYF.

This rearrangement joins TRBV20-1 to TRBJ2-5; the D call of TRBD2 rests on TCRdb alone, since no DNA is present to check it. The CDR3 contains 12 residues. Looked up from germline, CDR1 is DFQATT and CDR2 is SNEGSKA (reference sequence). The CDR3 protein is CSAIGPEETQYF.

The V and J genes are TRBV6-2 or TRBV6-3 and TRBJ1-1; TCRdb calls TRBD1, which cannot be checked without DNA. Germline loops: CDR1 MNHEY, CDR2 SVGEGT. The CDR3 is made up of 14 amino acids. This chain's CDR3 is CASRPGQDNTRAFF.

The V call is TRBV5-4, the J call TRBJ2-3; TCRdb's assignment of TRBD2 cannot be checked, as there is no DNA. CDR1 and CDR2 from the germline V gene are SGHNT and YYREEE (reference sequence). The CDR3 sequence is 19 residues long. CDR3 region: CASSLGTSGPREVADTQYF.

CDR3 in amino acids: CATSDQGPAEETQYF. The chain recombines TRBV24-1 with TRBJ2-5; the TRBD2 assignment by TCRdb is unverifiable without DNA. Germline V gives CDR1 KGHDR, CDR2 SFDVKD. There are 15 residues in the CDR3.

This chain joins TRBV3-1 and TRBJ2-1; the D gene TCRdb calls, TRBD1, cannot be checked with no DNA. CDR1 is LGHDT and CDR2 is YNNKEL in the germline V gene (reference sequence). CDR3 length: 15 amino acids. CDR3 sequence reads: CASSQESRDRAERFF.

The gene calls are TRBV5-1 and TRBJ2-3. The CDR3 extends over 14 amino acids. Germline values: CDR1 SGHRS, CDR2 YFSETQ. This chain's CDR3 is CASSLAAKRDTQYF.

The rearrangement links TRBV11-2 to TRBJ1-6. This CDR3 region has 16 residues. Germline V gene lookup returns CDR1 SGHAT and CDR2 FQNNGV. The CDR3 loop is CASSLGSGTFNSPLHF. The whole variable domain, remainder taken from reference TRBV11-2 and TRBJ1-6, is EAGVAQSPRYKIIEKRQSVAFWCNPISGHATLYWYQQILGQGPKLLIQFQNNGVVDDSQLPKDRFSAERLKGVDSTLKIQPAKLEDSAVYLCASSLGSGTFNSPLHFGNGTRLTVT.

The CDR3 sequence: CASRPQGTSTDTQYF. V is TRBV12-3 or TRBV12-4 and J is TRBJ2-3; with no DNA, the TCRdb D assignment of TRBD1 cannot be verified. The CDR3 totals 15 residues.

This sequence joins TRBV6-2 or TRBV6-3 and TRBJ2-7; without DNA, the TCRdb call of TRBD1 cannot be checked. Germline CDR1 MNHEY, CDR2 SVGEGT. CDR3 length: 14 amino acids. The CDR3 sequence is CASTSGTAAYEQYF.

This chain uses TRBV11-1 with TRBJ2-3; TCRdb calls TRBD2, which cannot be checked without DNA. The CDR3 consists of 18 residues. In germline, CDR1 is SGHAT, CDR2 FQDESV (reference sequence). CDR3 amino acids: CASSLSPGLAGRTDTQYF. The full variable domain, rest sourced from reference TRBV11-1 and TRBJ2-3, is EAEVAQSPRYKITEKSQAVAFWCDPISGHATLYWYRQILGQGPELLVQFQDESVVDDSQLPKDRFSAERLKGVDSTLKIQPAELGDSAMYLCASSLSPGLAGRTDTQYFGPGTRLTVL.

The rearrangement joins TRBV5-1 to TRBJ2-1. The CDR3 runs to 11 residues. Germline-derived CDR1 and CDR2 are SGHRS and YFSETQ. CDR3 residues: CASGLNNEQFF.